Listed below are T cell receptor beta chains from one sample, sequenced in a study of blood T cell repertoires in COVID-19. Libraries were prepared by immunoSEQ multiplex PCR; TCRdb keeps only in-frame clonotypes and omits some of them. The repertoire holds under 150,000 clones, with over 70% as singletons. Sequencing was performed on peripheral blood. The receptors derive from an elderly man with acute or convalescent COVID-19. Each CDR3 is given with its conserved first and last residue. Each record gives: J gene, clone size, D gene, V gene, CDR3 DNA, CDR3 protein. A D gene is named only where the DNA matches it firmly. Some rows have no size entry. The others give once, few or many, or a class for an expanded clone.

TRBJ2-5	-	TRBD1	TRBV6-5	TGTGCCAGCAGTACCGGGACAGAAGAGACCCAGTACTTC	CASSTGTEETQYF
TRBJ1-3	-	-	TRBV5-1	TGCGCCTGTTCAGAGGGCTCCGCGAGTGGAAACACCATATATTTT	CACSEGSASGNTIYF
TRBJ2-1	few	-	TRBV6-2/TRBV6-3	TGTGCCAGCAGTTACGGTTTCAGTGACCCCCGAGGCGAGCAGTTCTTC	CASSYGFSDPRGEQFF
TRBJ1-2	-	-	TRBV6-5	TGTGCCACCAACCCTCAGGGGACTAACTATGGCTACACCTTC	CATNPQGTNYGYTF
TRBJ1-4	-	TRBD1	TRBV5-6	TGTGCCAGCAGCTTTAGACAGGGAGTTGAAAAACTGTTTTTT	CASSFRQGVEKLFF
TRBJ2-1	-	-	TRBV29-1	TGCAGCGTTGACCGCGGGGCGGGCGGGCATGGTGAGCAGTTCTTC	CSVDRGAGGHGEQFF
TRBJ1-2	-	-	TRBV7-9	TGTGCCAGCAGCGGAGTGGGGGGGACCTATGGCTACACCTTC	CASSGVGGTYGYTF
TRBJ2-7	-	-	TRBV11-2	TGTGCCAGCAGCTCCACCAGGGGTGGGGTATACGAGCAGTACTTC	CASSSTRGGVYEQYF
TRBJ2-7	-	TRBD2	TRBV5-5	TGTGCCAGCAGACTAGGACTAGCCGCGTCCTACGAGCAGTACTTC	CASRLGLAASYEQYF
TRBJ1-1	-	TRBD1	TRBV10-3	TGTGCCAGTTTAGACAGGGAGAACACTGAAGCTTTCTTT	CASLDRENTEAFF
TRBJ1-2	-	-	TRBV5-4	TGTGCCAGCAGCCTCGGGAGGGAGCCCCTTTACTATGGCTACACCTTC	CASSLGREPLYYGYTF
TRBJ1-2	-	TRBD1	TRBV6-5	TGTGCCAGCAGCCCACCATACCGGACAGGGAAGGGCTACACCTTC	CASSPPYRTGKGYTF
TRBJ2-5	-	-	TRBV28	TGTGCCAGCAGTTTATTGGGGCCCCTCGGGGAGACCCAGTACTTC	CASSLLGPLGETQYF
TRBJ2-2	-	-	TRBV9	TGTGCCAGCAGCGTAGGTCCGGGGACATACACAAACACCGGGGAGCTGTTTTTT	CASSVGPGTYTNTGELFF
TRBJ1-3	-	-	TRBV7-6	TGTGCCAGCAGCCAACAGACTGGAAACACCATATATTTT	CASSQQTGNTIYF
TRBJ2-3	-	TRBD1	TRBV6-5	TGTGCCAATAACAGGGGTTCAGATACGCAGTATTTT	CANNRGSDTQYF
TRBJ2-2	few	-	TRBV7-8	TGTGCCAGCAGCTTAGCGTTAGCCGGGGAGCTGTTTTTT	CASSLALAGELFF
TRBJ1-2	-	-	TRBV2	TGTGCCAGCAGTGAGTCGGGGATAACTAACTATGGCTACACCTTC	CASSESGITNYGYTF
TRBJ1-6	few	TRBD1	TRBV5-1	TGCGCCAGCAGCTTGGACACAGGGGTTAATTCACCCCTCCACTTT	CASSLDTGVNSPLHF
TRBJ2-3	-	-	TRBV20-1	TGCAGTGCTAGTCGGATAGACAGCAACACAGATACGCAGTATTTT	CSASRIDSNTDTQYF
TRBJ2-1	-	-	TRBV12-3/TRBV12-4	TGTGCCAGCAGACAAAACAATGAGCAGTTCTTC	CASRQNNEQFF
TRBJ2-1	once	TRBD2	TRBV9	TGTGCCAGCAGCGTAGGCGGGGGGATCTACAATGAGCAGTTCTTC	CASSVGGGIYNEQFF
TRBJ1-4	-	-	TRBV19	TGTGCCAGTAGTATATCAGGGTTTAATGAAAAACTGTTTTTT	CASSISGFNEKLFF
TRBJ1-2	-	-	TRBV4-2	TGTGCCAGCAGCCAAGATGCCTCCCCGGGAGGCTACACCTTC	CASSQDASPGGYTF
TRBJ2-7	-	TRBD2	TRBV5-8	TGTGCCAGCAGCTCCTGGACTAGCGGGGATAAATCCGAGCAGTACTTC	CASSSWTSGDKSEQYF
TRBJ1-5	-	-	TRBV6-6	TGTGCCAGCAGCATGACAGACAATCAGCCCCAGCATTTT	CASSMTDNQPQHF
TRBJ1-1	-	-	TRBV30	TGTGCCTGGATTGGCAGGGTTGGTCGGAACACTGAAGCTTTCTTT	CAWIGRVGRNTEAFF
TRBJ1-2	-	-	TRBV30	TGTGCCTGGGGGTTCACAGGGTCCGGCTACACCTTC	CAWGFTGSGYTF
TRBJ1-6	-	TRBD1	TRBV30	TGTGCCTGGAGTGTCCCCGGGACAGTGGGTAATTCACCCCTCCACTTT	CAWSVPGTVGNSPLHF
TRBJ1-3	once	TRBD1	TRBV7-9	TGTGCCAGCAGCTTGGCCCGTGGACAGGGGCGCCTCTCTGGAAACACCATATATTTT	CASSLARGQGRLSGNTIYF
TRBJ2-1	-	TRBD2	TRBV11-2	TGTGCCAGCAGCTTAGATTGGGGGGGGGTGGTAATCTCCTACAATGAGCAGTTCTTC	CASSLDWGGVVISYNEQFF
TRBJ2-4	-	TRBD1	TRBV6-1	TGTGCCAGCAGTGATGGGACAGGAGTCTCTTACAAAAACATTCAGTACTTC	CASSDGTGVSYKNIQYF
TRBJ1-1	-	TRBD1	TRBV7-8	TGTGCCAGCAGCTTAGCTGGGACAGCCAAAGCTTTCTTT	CASSLAGTAKAFF
TRBJ1-2	many	-	TRBV15	TGTGCCACCAGCAGAGATGGAGGCACCTTTAACTATGGCTACACCTTC	CATSRDGGTFNYGYTF
TRBJ2-1	-	TRBD1	TRBV7-2	TGTGCCAGCAGTTCACGACAGGGGAGAGTAAATGAGCAGTTCTTC	CASSSRQGRVNEQFF
TRBJ2-7	-	TRBD1	TRBV6-1	TGTGCCAGCAGTGAGCGGAGAGTGCCGGGACAGGAGACCTACGAGCAGTACTTC	CASSERRVPGQETYEQYF
TRBJ2-7	-	-	TRBV18	TGTGCCAGCTCTCTTTCAAAGGGGTGGGAGCAGTACTTC	CASSLSKGWEQYF
TRBJ1-4	-	TRBD1	TRBV5-1	TGCGCCACCAGGACAGGGGGCTCATATAAAGAAAAACTGTTTTTT	CATRTGGSYKEKLFF
TRBJ1-2	-	-	TRBV6-2/TRBV6-3	TGTGCCAGCAGTTCCACCCCAGGGGACTATGGCTACACCTTC	CASSSTPGDYGYTF
TRBJ2-7	-	TRBD1	TRBV5-1	TGCGCCAGCAGCTCCGGGACAGATACCTACGAGCAGTACTTC	CASSSGTDTYEQYF
TRBJ1-2	-	TRBD1	TRBV9	TGTGCCAGCAGCGTAGGACAGGGAGCGGGGGTTGCCTATGGCTACACCTTC	CASSVGQGAGVAYGYTF
TRBJ2-7	-	TRBD1	TRBV6-5	TGTGCCAGCAGTTACTCGGTGGACAGGTCCTACGAGCAGTACTTC	CASSYSVDRSYEQYF
TRBJ2-5	-	-	TRBV7-9	TGTGCCAGCAGCACCGAGCGACCAGAGACCCAGTACTTC	CASSTERPETQYF
TRBJ2-7	-	TRBD1	TRBV11-2	TGTGCCAGCAGTTTAAAACAGGGGTCCGACGAGCAGTACTTC	CASSLKQGSDEQYF
TRBJ1-2	-	TRBD1	TRBV28	TGTGCCAGCAGTTTAGTAAGGGGGCAAGGCTACACCTTC	CASSLVRGQGYTF
TRBJ1-4	-	-	TRBV27	TGTGCCAGCAGTTTACAGGGTGCAGGAAAACTGTTTTTT	CASSLQGAGKLFF
TRBJ1-3	-	TRBD1	TRBV28	TGTGCCAGCAGTGACAGGGGGTCTGGAAACACCATATATTTT	CASSDRGSGNTIYF
TRBJ2-3	-	TRBD2	TRBV4-1	TGCGCCAGCAGCCAGGAAGGACTAGCGGGGGGGCTAGTGACAGATACGCAGTATTTT	CASSQEGLAGGLVTDTQYF
TRBJ1-1	-	-	TRBV10-1	TGCGCCAGATTCCGGGACACGAACACTGAAGCTTTCTTT	CARFRDTNTEAFF
TRBJ1-2	-	-	TRBV5-5	TGTGCCAGCAGCTTGGCTTTTAACTATGGCTACACCTTC	CASSLAFNYGYTF
TRBJ1-6	few	-	TRBV5-1	TGCGCCAGCAGCTTGGCAGGGATCAGGTGGTCCTATAATTCACCCCTCCACTTT	CASSLAGIRWSYNSPLHF
TRBJ1-5	-	TRBD1	TRBV7-2	TGTGCCAGCAGCTTCGGACAGGGTAGCAATCAGCCCCAGCATTTT	CASSFGQGSNQPQHF
TRBJ2-3	-	TRBD2	TRBV29-1	TGCAGCGTTGAGCGGGGGGGCGGAGATACGCAGTATTTT	CSVERGGGDTQYF
TRBJ2-5	-	TRBD1	TRBV29-1	TGCAGCGGACGCAAGGGACAGGGGCAAGAGACCCAGTACTTC	CSGRKGQGQETQYF
TRBJ2-1	few	TRBD1	TRBV5-4	TGTGCCAGCAGCTTTGACAGGGGCTCCTACAATGAGCAGTTCTTC	CASSFDRGSYNEQFF
TRBJ2-7	-	-	TRBV27	TGTGCCAGCAGTCCCCCCCCAAAATACGAGCAGTACTTC	CASSPPPKYEQYF